This TCR beta chain is drawn from a study of blood T cell repertoires in COVID-19. Study-level background: Collection of acute and convalescent COVID-19 samples took place in the United States, Italy and Spain. Sample material is recorded as cDNA or gDNA derived from T cells, B-cell-depleted T cells, or PBMCs.

In the original analysis: Quantification of nucleated cells was approximated via reference gene primer amplification. Clones were sequenced by immunoSEQ multiplex PCR, and TCRdb holds only the in-frame ones, with some missing. For V, J and clone size, that table is used; D and trimming come from the DNA. The data show 160,000 or so clones, around 83% seen once. V shed 3 bases and J 8 bases; nucleotides not matched to a gene: 5. The CDR3 is made up of 13 amino acids. Germline V gene lookup returns CDR1 MNHEY and CDR2 SVGAGI. The chain combines TRBV6-5 with TRBJ1-1; 8 bases map to TRBD1. The sequence was collected from a woman aged 45 to 65 with acute or convalescent COVID-19. The sequenced sample was peripheral blood. The CDR3 is CASSYLGQGEAFF. The DNA of the CDR3 is TGTGCCAGCAGTTATCTCGGACAGGGAGAAGCTTTCTTT.